A single T cell receptor beta chain is shown here with its context. V was clipped by 7 bases and J by 8 bases, with 18 bases between them. Germline V gene lookup returns CDR1 MDHEN and CDR2 SYDVKM. The CDR3 is made up of 13 amino acids. The data are from a study of shared clonotypes between healthy human individuals. The assay was immunoSEQ multiplex PCR, and TCRdb's table has in-frame clones only and misses some. The table lists roughly 2.5 million clones, approximately 90% of them singletons. Material for sequencing was naive CD4+ T cells sorted from blood. The subset: CD45RA+ positively selected. This TCR derives from a man aged 18 to 30 in good health. The gene calls are TRBV28 and TRBJ2-7; no clear D gene. The CDR3 region is CASNLGILGKQYF. In nucleotides, the CDR3 is TGTGCCAGCAACCTTGGGATCCTGGGCAAGCAGTACTTC.